This TCR beta chain derives from a study of T cell clonotyping in hematopoietic cell transplantation (dated by TCRdb to about 2021). For context, the study as a whole: The study collected some 140 blood samples from 35 consecutive transplant recipients and their related donors. Recruitment of patients was conducted between late 2015 and January 2017, and follow-up was continued until late 2020 or death. Beyond this particular receptor, the publication reports: The sample size was limited and the cells went unsorted, which meant the CD4 and CD8 repertoire contributions could not be told apart. Broader posttransplant TCR repertoire diversity was predicted by donor and pretransplant recipient Inverse Simpson Index values. Recipient repertoires showed only a small fraction of overlap with donor repertoires, and over 95% appeared de novo at the given depth. After transplant, TCR diversity in recipients dropped, and pathologically expanded clonotypes increased progressively from day 30 to day 180.

The table lists this clone with a few counts. What this receptor recognizes is not known. No base quality information exists; no much larger clone differs at one position. With the immunoSEQ assay, which is a bias-controlled multiplex PCR relying on V- and J-specific primers, TCR beta CDR3 regions were amplified from genomic DNA. A second PCR step added a proprietary barcode and Illumina adapter sequences to the CDR3 amplicons. CDR3 libraries were sequenced on an Illumina MiSeq instrument. The authors processed their data as follows. Export and quality control were handled in immunoSEQ Analyzer 3.0, while downstream analyses relied on R Bioconductor and Immunarch. Repertoire metrics were calculated using only productive rearrangements within the normalized downsampled data set. In the normalized cohort, a clonotype counted as pathologically expanded if the clonotype was larger than 5 templates. Repertoire diversity was measured with the Inverse Simpson Index. The non-normalized data set was used for CMV-specificity analyses so that all clonotypes could be captured. The clones in this table, taken by TCRdb from immuneACCESS, are in-frame only. Not every clone is retained; where verified, under half of the shortfall comes from an unresolved V gene, and the cause of the rest is unknown. That table is the source of V, J and clone size, and D and trimming were worked out from the DNA. The sample table lists 5,500 to 8,500 clones, 37% of them with a count of one. Roughly a fifth of the sample is held by the ten biggest clonotypes.

The time point label for this specimen denotes: 30 days after allo-HCT. Recipient blood was collected about 28 days before transplant and at days 30, 100 and 180 after transplant. Nuclei Lysis Solution was used to extract genomic DNA from fresh or cryopreserved unfractionated peripheral blood mononuclear cells. V is pared back by 1 base and J by 7 bases, with 2 bases lying between the germline termini. CDR1 and CDR2, looked up from the germline V gene, are ENHRY and SYGVKD. Reading from cysteine to phenylalanine, the CDR3 counts 11 amino acids. The DNA shown is the 33-base CDR3, in frame from base 1.

The specimen comprised peripheral blood mononuclear cells, sampled 30 days after allogeneic stem cell transplant. The V and J genes are TRBV10-3 and TRBJ2-1; confidence is insufficient to name the D gene. The sequence was collected from a female patient between 55 and 75 years old who had an allogeneic stem cell transplant, so the T cells may come from the graft donor. Some clones in this sample may be carry-over from other donors' samples. Read as DNA, the sequence is TGTGCCATCAGTGAGTTGAATGAGCAGTTCTTC. Translation gives CAISELNEQFF.